This TCR beta chain came from a study of blood T cells in healthy people across ages. Study-level results: Age brought a roughly linear fall in TCR beta diversity measured per million T cells. Percentage of naive T cells showed a strong correlation with TCR beta diversity.

A J-beta primer mix and a sample-barcoded 5' primer were used in a second PCR of roughly 7 to 12 cycles. TCRdb reprocessed the 5' RACE reads with MiXCR, giving one entry per CDR3 protein. The table shows roughly 1,800,000 distinct CDR3 sequences, with around half occurring only once. Healthy Caucasians from Russia aged roughly 6 to 100 served as donors. CDR1 and CDR2 from the germline V gene are MNHEY and SVGAGI. The CDR3 has 15 residues. Trimming stripped 6 bases from V and 0 bases from J, with 13 bases between. Comment on this clonotype: Antigen specificity is unknown.

The origin of this receptor is a middle-aged woman in good health. The chain couples TRBV6-5 to TRBJ2-3, with D maybe TRBD1 (6 bases). What was sequenced was blood. In DNA form, the CDR3 reads TGTGCCAGCAGGCAGACAGGAACTAGCACAGATACGCAGTATTTT. Its protein product is CASRQTGTSTDTQYF.